The entry that follows covers one T cell receptor (beta chain) sequence. Followed longitudinally, the Seattle patients had been enrolled during active infection. The data originate from a study of blood T cell repertoires in COVID-19. In the study overall: The United States, Italy and Spain provided the acute and convalescent COVID-19 samples. PBMCs, B-cell-depleted T cells, or T cells were the source of the cDNA or gDNA that made up the material.

The CDR3 length is 12 residues. The V end lost 6 bases, the J end lost 2 bases, and 5 bases lay between the germline ends. Per germline, CDR1 MNHEY and CDR2 SVGAGI. Per the original data handling: Amplification from reference gene primers served as the basis for estimated nucleated cell counts. Assay: immunoSEQ multiplex PCR; the TCRdb copy retains only in-frame clones and omits some. The V and J calls and clone size are taken from that table; D and trimming were inferred from the DNA. The sample lists roughly 100,000 clones; about nine tenths were seen once. Input material: peripheral blood. The origin of this receptor is a woman aged 50 to 60 with COVID-19, enrolled during active disease. The chain uses TRBV6-5 and TRBJ1-3; D gene ambiguous. Written as DNA, the CDR3 is TGTGCCAGCAGCCATCCTGGAAACACCATATATTTT. As protein: CASSHPGNTIYF.